The 11 T cell receptor beta chains in this list originate from one sample, sequenced in a study of T cell changes during pregnancy in multiple sclerosis. Measured with immunoSEQ multiplex PCR; TCRdb has only the in-frame clones, and not every one. The profile shows around 68,000 clones, 90% of them singletons. The sample consisted of peripheral blood, taken in the third trimester of pregnancy. The receptor source for this set is a female donor with multiple sclerosis, enrolled in a pregnancy study.

The CDR3 DNA is TGTGCCAGCAGACCTCGGGGACAGGGGCTTGACGGCTACACCTTC. This codes for CASRPRGQGLDGYTF. This chain joins TRBV7-9 and TRBJ1-2, with TRBD1 identical over 10 bases. This CDR3 has 15 amino acids. With V trimmed by 6 bases and J by 8 bases, 12 bases remained unmatched. Looked up from germline, CDR1 is SEHNR and CDR2 is FQNEAQ (reference sequence).

The chain links TRBV9 to TRBJ1-6, with TRBD1 identical over 7 bases. V trimming: 3 bases; J trimming: 8 bases; junction bases outside the gene matches: 8. The CDR3 covers 15 residues. From germline, CDR1 is SGDLS and CDR2 YYNGEE. CDR3 bases: TGTGCCAGCAGCGCACCCGGGACAGTTGATTCACCCCTCCACTTT. Translated, it gives CASSAPGTVDSPLHF.

The chain couples TRBV5-1 to TRBJ2-7; 7 bases are shared with TRBD2. Per the germline V gene, CDR1 is SGHRS and CDR2 is YFSETQ. CDR3 length: 14 residues. The V and J ends lost 0 bases and 5 bases, in that order; junction bases with no gene match: 5. The CDR3: CASSLAREGNEQYF. CDR3 nucleotides: TGCGCCAGCAGCTTGGCCAGGGAGGGAAACGAGCAGTACTTC.

In DNA form, the CDR3 reads TGCAGCGTTGAAGACACGGGACAGCACTTAGAGACCCAGTACTTC. This translates into CSVEDTGQHLETQYF. The chain uses TRBV29-1 and TRBJ2-5; 7 bases agree with TRBD1. Trimming at V came to 0 bases and at J to 4 bases, leaving 8 bases not matched to a gene. CDR1 is SQVTM and CDR2 is ANQGSEA in the germline V gene. The CDR3 spans 15 residues.

This clone showed up just once. The chain links TRBV19 to TRBJ1-1; possibly TRBD1 for D (5 bases). The germline V gene has CDR1 LNHDA and CDR2 SQIVND (reference sequence). With 3 bases removed from V and 6 bases from J, the gap between germline ends came to 11 bases. CDR3 size: 13 residues. The CDR3 sequence is CASSIYQGPEAFF. Here the CDR3 DNA reads TGTGCCAGTAGTATCTACCAGGGCCCTGAAGCTTTCTTT. Filled out from reference TRBV19 and TRBJ1-1, the complete variable domain reads DGGITQSPKYLFRKEGQNVTLSCEQNLNHDAMYWYRQDPGQGLRLIYYSQIVNDFQKGDIAEGYSVSREKKESFPLTVTSAQKNPTAFYLCASSIYQGPEAFFGQGTRLTVV.

The gene calls are TRBV11-1 and TRBJ2-7; D not certain. Germline CDR1 SGHAT, CDR2 FQDESV (reference sequence). This CDR3 is built from 12 residues. V was clipped by 6 bases and J by 3 bases, with 9 bases between them. The CDR3 spells CASRTAGYEQYF. The CDR3, as DNA: TGTGCCAGCAGAACTGCAGGCTACGAGCAGTACTTC.

The rearrangement uses TRBV11-3 and TRBJ2-7; no clear D. V was shortened by 5 bases and J by 3 bases, with 14 bases between the two germline ends. CDR1 is SGHNT, CDR2 YENEEA, per germline. The CDR3 has 14 amino acids. The CDR3 nucleotides are TGTGCCAGCAGCCCCCGCAGCGACCTCTACGAGCAGTACTTC. It yields the protein CASSPRSDLYEQYF.

This clone was picked up one time. V and J are TRBV7-2 and TRBJ2-7, with TRBD1 identical over 10 bases. Germline V gene lookup returns CDR1 SGHTA and CDR2 FQGNSA. V shed 4 bases and J 3 bases; nucleotides not matched to a gene: 3. The CDR3 spans 14 residues. CDR3 sequence (DNA): TGTGCCAGCAGCTCGGGACAGGGGATCTACGAGCAGTACTTC. Protein sequence: CASSSGQGIYEQYF. The complete variable domain, with remaining parts taken from reference TRBV7-2 and TRBJ2-7, reads GAGVSQSPSNKVTEKGKDVELRCDPISGHTALYWYRQSLGQGLEFLIYFQGNSAPDKSGLPSDRFSAERTGGSVSTLTIQRTQQEDSAVYLCASSSGQGIYEQYFGPGTRLTVT.

The table lists this clone with a few counts. The CDR3 loop reads CASSERVGLAELNIQYF. Here the CDR3 DNA reads TGTGCCAGCAGCGAACGAGTGGGACTAGCGGAACTAAACATTCAGTACTTC. The chain carries TRBV9 and TRBJ2-4, with 11 positions matching TRBD2. CDR1 and CDR2 (germline): SGDLS, YYNGEE. The CDR3 length is 17 residues. Trimming at V came to 3 bases and at J to 6 bases, leaving 11 bases not matched to a gene. Together with reference TRBV9 and TRBJ2-4, the CDR3 gives the full variable domain: DSGVTQTPKHLITATGQRVTLRCSPRSGDLSVYWYQQSLDQGLQFLIQYYNGEERAKGNILERFSAQQFPDLHSELNLSSLELGDSALYFCASSERVGLAELNIQYFGAGTRLSVL.

The gene calls are TRBV6-5 and TRBJ1-1, with D maybe TRBD1 (5 bases). CDR1 MNHEY and CDR2 SVGAGI come from the germline V gene. The ends were cut back, 0 bases at V and 4 bases at J, with 12 bases in the middle. The CDR3 sequence is 15 residues long. The CDR3, as DNA: TGTGCCAGCAGTTACTCGACTATCGGGGGCACTGAAGCTTTCTTT. Its translation: CASSYSTIGGTEAFF.

The V and J genes are TRBV5-1 and TRBJ2-2, with a weak D call TRBD2 (5 bases). V lost 1 base and J 3 bases, leaving 13 bases between the germline ends. Germline V lookup: CDR1 SGHRS, CDR2 YFSETQ. This CDR3 is built from 16 residues. The CDR3 DNA sequence: TGCGCCAGCAGCTTGAGAGGGTCTTGGGACACCGGGGAGCTGTTTTTT. This codes for CASSLRGSWDTGELFF.